The entry that follows covers one TCR beta chain sequence. These data originate in a study of cytomegalovirus exposure and HLA in healthy donors. CDR1 and CDR2 (germline): MNHNS, SASEGT. This CDR3 region has 15 residues. The assay was immunoSEQ multiplex PCR, and TCRdb's table has in-frame clones only and misses some. The sample records some 80,000 clones, roughly 95% being singletons. Separate from the roughly 700-subject first cohort, the approximately 120-subject validation cohort was the one that the donors belonged to. The specimen was PBMCs. This TCR came from a woman under 30 in good health and CMV-seronegative. The V call is TRBV6-1, the J call TRBJ2-5; TRBD1 matches at 9 bases. The J call may be mistaken, given a closer DNA end match to TRBJ2-7. The CDR3 spells CASSVRQGVYYEQYF. The CDR3 region has the DNA TGTGCCAGCAGTGTTCGACAGGGGGTATACTACGAGCAGTACTTC.